This TCR beta chain derives from a study of blood T cell repertoires in COVID-19. The wider study: Samples of COVID-19 (acute and convalescent) were obtained from the United States, Italy and Spain.

Libraries were prepared by immunoSEQ multiplex PCR; TCRdb keeps only in-frame clonotypes and omits some of them. This table has fewer than 250,000 clones, around 90% appearing once. Participants were placed into cohorts based on the clinical history they reported. V shed 5 bases, J shed 3 bases, and the junction held 7 bases outside the gene matches. In germline, CDR1 is SGHRS, CDR2 YFSETQ. CDR3 length: 15 residues. This clone was found a few times. Sequenced sample: PBMCs or T cells enriched from blood (not recorded which). The chain has TRBV5-1 and TRBJ2-2; 7 bases map to TRBD1. The TCR originated in a young man who had been exposed to COVID-19. CDR3 in DNA: TGCGCCAGCAGAAAGGGCGACAGGGACACCGGGGAGCTGTTTTTT. Amino acids: CASRKGDRDTGELFF. The full variable domain, completed using reference TRBV5-1 and TRBJ2-2, is KAGVTQTPRYLIKTRGQQVTLSCSPISGHRSVSWYQQTPGQGLQFLFEYFSETQRNKGNFPGRFSGRQFSNSRSEMNVSTLELGDSALYLCASRKGDRDTGELFFGEGSRLTVL.